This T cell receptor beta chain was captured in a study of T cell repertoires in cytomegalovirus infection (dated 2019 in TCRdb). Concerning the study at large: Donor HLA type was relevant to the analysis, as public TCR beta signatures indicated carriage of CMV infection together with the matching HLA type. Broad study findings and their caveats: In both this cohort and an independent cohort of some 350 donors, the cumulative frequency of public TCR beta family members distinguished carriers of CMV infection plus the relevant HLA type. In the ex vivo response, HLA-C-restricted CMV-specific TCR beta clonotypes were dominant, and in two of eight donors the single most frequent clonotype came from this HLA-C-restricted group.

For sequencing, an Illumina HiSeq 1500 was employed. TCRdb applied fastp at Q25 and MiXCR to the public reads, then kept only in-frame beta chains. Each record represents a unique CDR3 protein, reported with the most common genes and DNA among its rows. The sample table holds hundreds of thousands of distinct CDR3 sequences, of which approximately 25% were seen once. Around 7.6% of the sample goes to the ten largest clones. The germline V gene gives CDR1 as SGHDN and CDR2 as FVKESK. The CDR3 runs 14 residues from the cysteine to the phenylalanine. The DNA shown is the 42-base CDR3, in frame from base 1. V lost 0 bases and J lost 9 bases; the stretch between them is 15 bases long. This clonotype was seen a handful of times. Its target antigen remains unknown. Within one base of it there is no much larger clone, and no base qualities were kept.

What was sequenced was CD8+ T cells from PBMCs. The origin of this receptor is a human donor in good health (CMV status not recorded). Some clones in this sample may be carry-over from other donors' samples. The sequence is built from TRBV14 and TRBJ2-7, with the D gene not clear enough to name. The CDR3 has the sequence CASSQEGRRNGQYF. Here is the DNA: TGTGCCAGCAGCCAAGAAGGTCGGCGAAACGGGCAGTACTTC.